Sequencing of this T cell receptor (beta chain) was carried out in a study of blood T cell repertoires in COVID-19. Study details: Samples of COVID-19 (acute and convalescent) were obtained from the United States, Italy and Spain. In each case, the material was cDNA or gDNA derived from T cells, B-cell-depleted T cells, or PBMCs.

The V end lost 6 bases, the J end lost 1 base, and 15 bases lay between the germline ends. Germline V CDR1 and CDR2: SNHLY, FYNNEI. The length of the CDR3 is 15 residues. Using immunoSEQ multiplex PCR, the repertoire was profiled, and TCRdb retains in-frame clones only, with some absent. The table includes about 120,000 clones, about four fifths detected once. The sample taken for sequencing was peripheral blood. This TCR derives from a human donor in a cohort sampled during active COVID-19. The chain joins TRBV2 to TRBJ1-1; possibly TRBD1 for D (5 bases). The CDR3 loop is CASSERRDSNTEAFF. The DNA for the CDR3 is TGTGCCAGCAGCGAACGCCGGGACTCGAACACTGAAGCTTTCTTT.